The following is a T cell receptor beta chain sequence with its context. Its antigen is not yet known. No qualities accompany the bases; no much larger clone lies one base away. The entry originates in a study of cytomegalovirus exposure and HLA in healthy donors (dated 2017 in TCRdb). For the study in its entirety: An earlier analysis of 587 of the donors reported about 300 Gb of sequence data and approximately 120 million unique TCR beta sequences obtained from around 170 million T cells. An early release that covered about 600 HLA-typed donors contained approximately 300 gigabases of sequencing data and 85 million to 100 million unique TCR sequences. The genetic ancestry cluster associated with self-reported Caucasian donors included over 80% of the roughly 360 genotyped donors. The study aimed to test whether cataloging public T cell receptors could reveal signatures of past pathogen exposure. The study used immunosequencing to profile the T cell repertoires of hundreds of subjects and linked those repertoires to cytomegalovirus serostatus. Besides the first cohort of approximately 670 subjects, a separate validation cohort made up of roughly 130 different subjects was used. To predict cytomegalovirus infection status, the study combined high-throughput TCR immunosequencing, statistical association of individual TCRs with disease status, and machine learning. To study patterns of TCR occurrence, a later analysis re-analyzed previously published TCR beta repertoires from 700 or so donors and added high-resolution HLA genotyping. In the later analysis, no new phenotypic data were used to find candidate immune exposures; instead, reliance was placed on TCR beta sequences and their occurrence across donors. To decide whether each TCR beta V gene segment behaved as functional or pseudogenic, an earlier analysis of nearly 600 of the donors relied on high-throughput TCR beta sequencing. Alongside the repertoire data, information on donor age, sex, ethnicity and CMV serostatus was compiled. Genome-wide SNP genotypes for about 65% of the roughly 670 donors were used in a later genetic analysis, which treated that subset as a discovery cohort. Every repertoire in the discovery cohort had been generated on one and the same sequencing platform. Class I and class II HLA loci were covered by the typing at four-digit resolution. The number of typed donors differed by locus: roughly 629-630 for A, B, C, DRB1 and DQB1; some 500 for DQA1; 606 for DPA1; and roughly 490 for DPB1. Roughly five DR-DQ haplotypes were handled as single units for association and clustering because linkage in the cohort was strong. On average, 235,054 unique TCR beta nucleotide sequences were sequenced per donor among 398 genotyped donors of the cohort, with around 19% of those sequences being non-productive.

The cohort was made up of about 670 healthy bone marrow donors. All cohort members were sampled while nominally healthy, although unrecorded immune exposures were likely present. The donor was CMV seropositive and was included in the group of 250 to 350 seropositive cohort members. A peripheral blood sample was collected from each donor, and TCR beta sequencing was performed on peripheral blood mononuclear cells. Genomic DNA was extracted from the blood cell samples with the Qiagen DNeasy Blood Extraction Kit. General study outcomes and caveats: Correlated functional status among segregating V segments might be attributable to linkage disequilibrium, but an unknown experimental factor could not be ruled out. A later analysis found that TCR association rates varied across HLA loci, with DRB1 alleles showing the most associated TCRs and HLA-C alleles the fewest. Compared with equally common non-associated chains, HLA-associated TCR beta chains in a later analysis were more clonally expanded and had lower generation probabilities. Specific HLA alleles were associated with roughly 17,000 TCR beta sequences at a false discovery rate of 0.05 in a later analysis. The study listed 150 to 200 TCR beta chains as associated with cytomegalovirus. Because HLA typing was missing for some donors at each locus, association tests included only the typed subset. The classifier was reported to diagnose cytomegalovirus status with high specificity and sensitivity in both the original cohort and the validation cohort. According to a later genetic analysis, donors in an Asian-associated ancestry cluster had fewer N-insertions in productive TCRs than the approximately 700-donor mean. A further reported finding was that TCR beta sequences accurately predicted the HLA-A and HLA-B alleles for most subjects in the first cohort. According to the authors, the approach could potentially be generalized to other disease states and immunological phenotypes. Some IMGT-functional V segments, including TRBV6-2 and TRBV6-3, could not be told apart with the 87-base-pair reads, so those segments were excluded. A later analysis found that most CMV-associated TCR beta chains appeared HLA-restricted, with HLA associations seemingly driven largely by CMV exposure. In vitro tests confirmed that a few of the cytomegalovirus-associated TCR beta chains recognize cytomegalovirus antigens. A later genetic analysis associated a missense DCLRE1C variant with V-gene and J-gene trimming of TCR beta chains, and an independent cohort replicated the association. Because counts were too low, approximately 15 rarely observed V segments, including chromosome 9 orphons, were excluded from the earlier analysis of several hundred of the donors. In a later analysis, several top co-occurrence clusters were reported to appear linked to parvovirus B19, influenza, CMV and Epstein-Barr virus. For the cohort, immune exposure information was limited to CMV serostatus. Sequencing depth was assumed to be roughly uniform across donors in the presence/absence analyses, though that assumption may not hold. An earlier analysis of approximately 570 of the donors showed that most TCR beta V segments appeared in productive rearrangements either about 87% or about 30% of the time, which broadly matched IMGT annotations. Most TCR sequences were observed very rarely across donors, whereas some public TCRs were present in many individuals. When HLA alleles, especially DR and DQ, strongly co-occurred, TCR associations were difficult to assign to individual alleles. The sequencing pipeline was judged likely to have produced a cluster of highly shared sequence variants as a technical artifact. In this cohort, only TCR beta chains were sequenced, and detectable features were limited by the absence of alpha or paired-chain data.

The library was generated by the immunoSEQ multiplex PCR assay. A mixture of 60 forward primers for TCR Vbeta segments and 13 reverse primers for TCR Jbeta segments was used in the multiplex PCR. Amplification of the CDR3 region of rearranged TCR beta genes was performed with a multiplex PCR assay on genomic DNA. Amplified TCR beta libraries were sequenced as 87-base-pair reads on the Illumina HiSeq System. In the authors' own workflow: In a later analysis, tens of millions of unique TCR beta chains were counted across the approximately 670 repertoires, and about 9.9 million of these chains were shared by at least two donors. A nearest-neighbor algorithm error-corrected the raw reads and collapsed the reads into unique sequences, merging closely related sequences to remove PCR and sequencing errors. Alignment of CDR3 sequences to IMGT reference sequences was used to assign V, D and J gene segments. For a sequence to be retained, a match of at least six nucleotides was required to both a V gene segment and a J gene segment. Rearrangements were called productive when the CDR3 lacked stop codons and stayed in frame with V and J; all others were non-productive. Following IMGT convention, CDR3 was defined as the stretch from the second conserved V-encoded cysteine up to the conserved J-encoded phenylalanine. Sequences without an unambiguous match to a single V gene segment were excluded from the earlier analysis of about 640 of the donors. An earlier analysis of approximately 590 of the donors classified V segments as functional when productive rearrangements were above 56.7% and as segregating when the standard deviation between donors was above 5%. A statistical classification framework was developed to diagnose cytomegalovirus status using the catalog of TCR beta chain sequences. In a later analysis, V and J genes were assigned by comparing TCR nucleotide sequences against IMGT/GENE-DB human TR gene sequences. A later analysis assigned CDR3 sequences and most-parsimonious VDJ recombination scenarios with the TCRdist pipeline. In a later analysis, each TCR beta chain was defined by its CDR3 amino acid sequence together with its V-gene family, and reads without a unique V-gene family were excluded. To address suspected cross-contamination and a sequencing artifact, a later analysis removed around 590 highly shared, low-generation-probability nucleotide sequences. In a later analysis, a clonal expansion index was calculated for each public chain from normalized within-repertoire ranks of inferred template counts. In a later analysis, generation probabilities were computed with a VDJ recombination model fitted to out-of-frame rearrangements, and the resulting probabilities were checked against IGoR. In a later analysis, TCR-TCR, TCR-HLA and TCR-CMV co-occurrence was scored with hypergeometric tests, and a repertoire-size bias correction was applied to TCR pairs. A later analysis estimated false discovery rates by permuting HLA or CMV assignments 20 times. In a later analysis, co-occurring TCRs were grouped with DBSCAN, and TCRdist sequence similarity was added when clustering was performed within HLA-allele-positive subsets. For co-occurrence clustering, repertoires with fewer than 30,000 or more than 120,000 public chains were excluded, along with several repertoires with anomalous nucleotide sharing. Entries here come from immuneACCESS through TCRdb and include only in-frame sequences with V and J called. Some clones fail to appear in such tables; in the studies checked, an unresolved V gene covers under half of the shortfall, and the cause of the remainder is unknown. V and J calls and clone size come straight from that table; D and trimming were deduced from the DNA. This sample is represented by about 190,000 clones; 70% to 75% of them were singletons. The ten most abundant clones make up roughly 2.8% of the sample.

The germline V gene sets CDR1 to MRHNA and CDR2 to SNTAGT. The V end gives up 2 bases and the J end 7 bases, leaving 6 bases in the junction not matched to a gene. Including the terminal cysteine and phenylalanine, the CDR3 comprises 15 residues. Only the CDR3 region is kept as DNA, spanning 45 bases read in frame from base 1. Recombination linked TRBV6-4 to TRBJ2-2; 8 central nucleotides agree with TRBD2. The clonotype was recovered from a woman in her 30s in good health and CMV-seropositive. The material sequenced was PBMCs. The nucleotide sequence reads as follows: TGTGCCAGCAGTGACGAGGCGGGAGGCGTCGGGGAGCTGTTTTTT. The translation is CASSDEAGGVGELFF.